This is a list of T cell receptor beta chains from one sample in a study of PD-1 blockade in classical Hodgkin lymphoma. Generated by immunoSEQ multiplex PCR, the TCRdb table keeps only in-frame clones and is missing some. The data show approximately 100,000 clones, about 83% seen once. This specimen consisted of peripheral blood mononuclear cells (PBMCs), obtained before the fourth cycle of nivolumab. These TCRs come from a human donor with classical Hodgkin lymphoma. Both conserved end residues are part of each CDR3. D genes are given only for firm matches. The size field is filled for only some rows; it gives once, few, many or a size class.

d_gene: TRBD2
j_gene: TRBJ2-3
v_gene: TRBV5-1
abundance: -
CDR3aa: CASSSGLAPFDTQYF
CDR3nt: TGCGCCAGCAGCTCGGGACTAGCGCCCTTTGATACGCAGTATTTT

d_gene: -
j_gene: TRBJ2-5
v_gene: TRBV2
abundance: -
CDR3aa: CASSELQGKYF
CDR3nt: TGTGCCAGCAGTGAGCTTCAGGGGAAGTACTTC

d_gene: TRBD1
j_gene: TRBJ2-7
v_gene: TRBV19
abundance: -
CDR3aa: CASSSGTVPPYEQYF
CDR3nt: TGTGCCAGTAGTTCCGGGACAGTCCCTCCCTACGAGCAGTACTTC

d_gene: -
j_gene: TRBJ2-7
v_gene: TRBV5-1
abundance: -
CDR3aa: CASSLNARTYEQYF
CDR3nt: TGCGCCAGCAGTCTGAATGCCAGGACCTACGAGCAGTACTTC

d_gene: -
j_gene: TRBJ2-1
v_gene: TRBV19
abundance: -
CDR3aa: CASSMGVYEQFF
CDR3nt: TGTGCCAGTAGTATGGGAGTGTATGAGCAGTTCTTC

d_gene: TRBD2
j_gene: TRBJ2-7
v_gene: TRBV28
abundance: -
CDR3aa: CASRVDSGASYEQYF
CDR3nt: TGTGCCAGCAGGGTGGATAGCGGGGCCTCCTACGAGCAGTACTTC

d_gene: -
j_gene: TRBJ2-7
v_gene: TRBV5-6
abundance: -
CDR3aa: CASSFWSVVNEQYF
CDR3nt: TGTGCCAGCAGCTTCTGGTCCGTAGTAAACGAGCAGTACTTC

d_gene: -
j_gene: TRBJ1-1
v_gene: TRBV6-1
abundance: -
CDR3aa: CASGHGGNTEAFF
CDR3nt: TGTGCCAGTGGACACGGAGGGAACACTGAAGCTTTCTTT

d_gene: TRBD1
j_gene: TRBJ2-5
v_gene: TRBV7-9
abundance: -
CDR3aa: CASSQRRTGTGQETQYF
CDR3nt: TGTGCCAGCAGCCAGAGAAGGACCGGGACAGGGCAAGAGACCCAGTACTTC

d_gene: -
j_gene: TRBJ1-1
v_gene: TRBV29-1
abundance: many
CDR3aa: CSVAPPPATTEAFF
CDR3nt: TGCAGCGTTGCTCCCCCCCCCGCTACCACTGAAGCTTTCTTT

d_gene: TRBD1
j_gene: TRBJ2-2
v_gene: TRBV9
abundance: -
CDR3aa: CASSVLTGGTGELFF
CDR3nt: TGTGCCAGCAGCGTTTTAACAGGGGGCACCGGGGAGCTGTTTTTT

d_gene: TRBD2
j_gene: TRBJ2-2
v_gene: TRBV5-1
abundance: few
CDR3aa: CASGSGSSTGTGELFF
CDR3nt: TGCGCCAGCGGTAGCGGGAGCTCAACGGGGACCGGGGAGCTGTTTTTT

d_gene: -
j_gene: TRBJ2-2
v_gene: TRBV18
abundance: -
CDR3aa: CASSPRQEIGELFF
CDR3nt: TGTGCCAGCTCACCCCGGCAAGAAATCGGGGAGCTGTTTTTT

d_gene: TRBD2
j_gene: TRBJ2-5
v_gene: TRBV10-3
abundance: few
CDR3aa: CATGTSQETQYF
CDR3nt: TGTGCCACGGGGACTAGCCAAGAGACCCAGTACTTC

d_gene: TRBD2
j_gene: TRBJ2-7
v_gene: TRBV30
abundance: -
CDR3aa: CAWGTGLNYEQYF
CDR3nt: TGTGCCTGGGGTACGGGACTAAACTACGAGCAGTACTTC

d_gene: TRBD2
j_gene: TRBJ2-1
v_gene: TRBV29-1
abundance: -
CDR3aa: CSVDLAGGRNEQFF
CDR3nt: TGCAGCGTAGACCTAGCGGGAGGGCGCAATGAGCAGTTCTTC

d_gene: TRBD2
j_gene: TRBJ2-1
v_gene: TRBV4-1
abundance: -
CDR3aa: CASSLSVGTSFYNEQFF
CDR3nt: TGCGCCAGCAGCCTCAGCGTCGGGACTAGCTTTTACAATGAGCAGTTCTTC

d_gene: TRBD2
j_gene: TRBJ2-1
v_gene: TRBV10-3
abundance: -
CDR3aa: CATGLAGEYEQFF
CDR3nt: TGTGCCACCGGACTAGCGGGAGAATATGAGCAGTTCTTC

d_gene: -
j_gene: TRBJ2-2
v_gene: TRBV7-6
abundance: -
CDR3aa: CASSIAGQAGGGELFF
CDR3nt: TGTGCCAGCAGCATAGCGGGACAGGCCGGGGGCGGGGAGCTGTTTTTT

d_gene: TRBD1
j_gene: TRBJ2-7
v_gene: TRBV7-8
abundance: -
CDR3aa: CASSVGQGALSEQYF
CDR3nt: TGTGCCAGCAGCGTCGGACAGGGGGCGCTTAGCGAGCAGTACTTC

d_gene: -
j_gene: TRBJ1-2
v_gene: TRBV5-5
abundance: -
CDR3aa: CASSLGLGPYGYTF
CDR3nt: TGTGCCAGCAGCTTGGGCCTGGGACCCTATGGCTACACCTTC

d_gene: TRBD2
j_gene: TRBJ2-5
v_gene: TRBV7-2
abundance: -
CDR3aa: CASSGTSRETQYF
CDR3nt: TGTGCCAGCAGTGGGACTAGTCGTGAGACCCAGTACTTC

d_gene: TRBD1
j_gene: TRBJ1-1
v_gene: TRBV4-2
abundance: once
CDR3aa: CASSQGRAGGEGTEAFF
CDR3nt: TGTGCCAGCAGCCAAGGTCGGGCAGGGGGCGAAGGTACTGAAGCTTTCTTT

d_gene: TRBD2
j_gene: TRBJ2-7
v_gene: TRBV11-2
abundance: -
CDR3aa: CASSLELAGAYEQYF
CDR3nt: TGTGCCAGCAGCTTAGAACTAGCGGGAGCCTACGAGCAGTACTTC

d_gene: TRBD1
j_gene: TRBJ1-2
v_gene: TRBV7-2
abundance: -
CDR3aa: CASSPQGGSGPFYGYTF
CDR3nt: TGTGCCAGCAGCCCCCAAGGGGGCTCCGGACCTTTTTATGGCTACACCTTC

d_gene: TRBD1
j_gene: TRBJ1-1
v_gene: TRBV9
abundance: -
CDR3aa: CASSPRDRVSNTEAFF
CDR3nt: TGTGCCAGCAGCCCCCGGGACAGGGTTTCGAACACTGAAGCTTTCTTT

d_gene: TRBD2
j_gene: TRBJ2-1
v_gene: TRBV7-7
abundance: -
CDR3aa: CASSLAAGGGEQFF
CDR3nt: TGTGCCAGCAGCTTAGCGGCGGGAGGGGGTGAGCAGTTCTTC

d_gene: -
j_gene: TRBJ1-2
v_gene: TRBV6-1
abundance: once
CDR3aa: CASSEDSYYGYTF
CDR3nt: TGTGCCAGCAGTGAGGACAGTTACTATGGCTACACCTTC

d_gene: TRBD1
j_gene: TRBJ1-1
v_gene: TRBV7-2
abundance: many
CDR3aa: CASSLTGEGEAFF
CDR3nt: TGTGCCAGCAGCTTAACAGGGGAGGGTGAAGCTTTCTTT

d_gene: -
j_gene: TRBJ2-5
v_gene: TRBV2
abundance: -
CDR3aa: CASSAQGGQETQYF
CDR3nt: TGTGCCAGCAGTGCCCAGGGTGGCCAAGAGACCCAGTACTTC

d_gene: TRBD2
j_gene: TRBJ2-2
v_gene: TRBV2
abundance: -
CDR3aa: CAGGTRGGTGELFF
CDR3nt: TGTGCCGGCGGGACTAGGGGAGGCACCGGGGAGCTGTTTTTT

d_gene: -
j_gene: TRBJ2-2
v_gene: TRBV7-7
abundance: -
CDR3aa: CASTISGSAGELFF
CDR3nt: TGTGCCAGCACAATCTCCGGGAGCGCCGGGGAGCTGTTTTTT

d_gene: TRBD2
j_gene: TRBJ2-3
v_gene: TRBV7-9
abundance: -
CDR3aa: CASSTLAGGRLSVDTQYF
CDR3nt: TGTGCCAGCAGTACGCTAGCGGGAGGAAGGTTGAGTGTGGATACGCAGTATTTT

d_gene: -
j_gene: TRBJ1-4
v_gene: TRBV5-6
abundance: -
CDR3aa: CASSLVGRTNEKLFF
CDR3nt: TGTGCCAGCAGCTTGGTTGGCAGAACTAATGAAAAACTGTTTTTT

d_gene: TRBD1
j_gene: TRBJ2-2
v_gene: TRBV5-6
abundance: once
CDR3aa: CASSLKRDRDTGELFF
CDR3nt: TGTGCCAGCAGCTTGAAAAGGGACAGGGACACCGGGGAGCTGTTTTTT

d_gene: TRBD2
j_gene: TRBJ2-1
v_gene: TRBV5-1
abundance: -
CDR3aa: CASSLMAGATYNEQFF
CDR3nt: TGCGCCAGCAGCTTGATGGCGGGAGCTACCTACAATGAGCAGTTCTTC

d_gene: -
j_gene: TRBJ2-5
v_gene: TRBV2
abundance: -
CDR3aa: CASSGRTAEETQYF
CDR3nt: TGTGCCAGCAGTGGGAGGACAGCCGAAGAGACCCAGTACTTC

d_gene: TRBD2
j_gene: TRBJ2-7
v_gene: TRBV15
abundance: -
CDR3aa: CATSPRRSSGTNEQYF
CDR3nt: TGTGCCACCAGCCCCCGAAGGTCTAGCGGGACCAACGAGCAGTACTTC

d_gene: -
j_gene: TRBJ2-7
v_gene: TRBV28
abundance: -
CDR3aa: CASSSVRQLLREQYF
CDR3nt: TGTGCCAGTTCGTCGGTGCGGCAGCTACTACGAGAGCAGTACTTC

d_gene: TRBD1
j_gene: TRBJ2-7
v_gene: TRBV2
abundance: few
CDR3aa: CASRVRTGQGGREQYF
CDR3nt: TGTGCCAGCAGGGTCCGTACGGGACAGGGAGGCCGCGAGCAGTACTTC

d_gene: -
j_gene: TRBJ2-7
v_gene: TRBV10-3
abundance: once
CDR3aa: CAISDGVPEQYF
CDR3nt: TGTGCCATCAGTGACGGGGTCCCCGAGCAGTACTTC